This section outlines one T cell receptor beta chain sequence together with its context. Its antigen remains unidentified. This record comes from a study of T cell responses to AZD1222 COVID-19 vaccine. Study-level points and caveats: Females made up more of the donors, who were largely white British, and clonal diversity may have come out too low. Per reports, nearly half of all spike-specific TCRs target regions that are unmutated in variants. Researchers took repertoire samples only after the peak T cell response had come.

Here immunoSEQ multiplex PCR was the method, and the copy in TCRdb shows in-frame clones only, minus some. The sample consists of more than 150,000 clones, 90% to 95% of them appearing once. Germline V gene sequence: CDR1 SGHTA, CDR2 FQGTGA. Trimming shortened V by 4 bases and J by 0 bases, and 10 bases separated the two germline ends. The CDR3 has 15 residues. V is TRBV7-3 and J is TRBJ2-1, with D possibly being TRBD2 (6 bases). The sequence was obtained from an adult who received the AZD1222 COVID-19 vaccine. The source was peripheral blood, collected 28 days after the second AZD1222 dose. The CDR3 is CASSSPSDSYNEQFF. In nucleotides, the CDR3 is TGTGCCAGCAGCTCTCCTAGCGACTCCTACAATGAGCAGTTCTTC.